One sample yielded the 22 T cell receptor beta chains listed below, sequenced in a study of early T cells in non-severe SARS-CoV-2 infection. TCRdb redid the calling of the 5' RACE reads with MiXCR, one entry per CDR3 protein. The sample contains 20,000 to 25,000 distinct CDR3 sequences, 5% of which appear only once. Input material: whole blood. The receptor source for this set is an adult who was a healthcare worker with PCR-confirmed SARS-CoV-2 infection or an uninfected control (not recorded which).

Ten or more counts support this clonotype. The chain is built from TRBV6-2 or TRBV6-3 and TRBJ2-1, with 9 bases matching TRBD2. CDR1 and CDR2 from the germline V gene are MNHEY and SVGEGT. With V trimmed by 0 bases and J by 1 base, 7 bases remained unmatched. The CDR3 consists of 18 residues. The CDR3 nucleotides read TGTGCCAGCAGTTACTCCCGCAGCGGGGGGTTATCCTACAATGAGCAGTTCTTC. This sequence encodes CASSYSRSGGLSYNEQFF.

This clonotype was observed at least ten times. The CDR3 region is CASSPAPGFNEQFF. CDR3 sequence (DNA): TGTGCCAGCTCACCAGCGCCGGGCTTCAATGAGCAGTTCTTC. The V and J genes are TRBV18 and TRBJ2-1; no firm D call. V dropped 2 bases and J dropped 6 bases, with 11 bases sitting between them. Germline V gives CDR1 KGHSH, CDR2 LQKENI. The CDR3 loop spans 14 amino acids.

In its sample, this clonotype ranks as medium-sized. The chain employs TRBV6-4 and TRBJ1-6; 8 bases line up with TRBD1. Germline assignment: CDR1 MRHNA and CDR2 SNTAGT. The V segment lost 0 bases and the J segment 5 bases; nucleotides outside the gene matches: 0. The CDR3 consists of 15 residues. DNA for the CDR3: TGTGCCAGCAGTGACTCACAGGGGGATAATTCACCCCTCCACTTT. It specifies CASSDSQGDNSPLHF.

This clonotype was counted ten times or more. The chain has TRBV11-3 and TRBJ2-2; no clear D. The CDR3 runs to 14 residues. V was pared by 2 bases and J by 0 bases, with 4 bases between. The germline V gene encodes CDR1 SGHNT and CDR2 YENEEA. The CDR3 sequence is CASSLHTNTGELFF. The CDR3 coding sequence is TGTGCCAGCAGCTTACACACGAACACCGGGGAGCTGTTTTTT.

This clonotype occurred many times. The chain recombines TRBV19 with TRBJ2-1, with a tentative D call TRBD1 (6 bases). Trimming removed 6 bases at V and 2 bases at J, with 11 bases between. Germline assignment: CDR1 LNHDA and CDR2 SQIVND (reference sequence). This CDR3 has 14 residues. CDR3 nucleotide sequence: TGTGCCAGTAGGGCCAGGGGAGCCTACAATGAGCAGTTCTTC. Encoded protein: CASRARGAYNEQFF.

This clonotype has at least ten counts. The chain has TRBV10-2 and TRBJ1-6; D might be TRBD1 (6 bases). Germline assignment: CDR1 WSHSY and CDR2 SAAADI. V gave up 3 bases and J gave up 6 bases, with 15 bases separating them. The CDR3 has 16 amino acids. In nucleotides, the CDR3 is TGCGCCAGCAGTGAAGTAAGGGGCAGGGGTAATTCACCCCTCCACTTT. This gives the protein CASSEVRGRGNSPLHF.

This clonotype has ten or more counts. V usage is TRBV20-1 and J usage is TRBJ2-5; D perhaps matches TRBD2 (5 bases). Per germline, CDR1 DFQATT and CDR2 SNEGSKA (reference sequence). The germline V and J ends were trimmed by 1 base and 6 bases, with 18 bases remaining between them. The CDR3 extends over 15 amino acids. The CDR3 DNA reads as TGCAGTGCTAGAGTAGCCGGGGTGACTGTCCAGACCCAGTACTTC. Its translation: CSARVAGVTVQTQYF.

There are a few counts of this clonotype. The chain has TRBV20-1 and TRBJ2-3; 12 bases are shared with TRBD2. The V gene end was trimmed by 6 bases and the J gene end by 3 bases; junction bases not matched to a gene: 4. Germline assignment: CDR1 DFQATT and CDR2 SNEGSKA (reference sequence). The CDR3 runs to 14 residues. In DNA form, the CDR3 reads TGCAGTGCCCGGACTAGCGGGGTGACAGATACGCAGTATTTT. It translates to CSARTSGVTDTQYF.

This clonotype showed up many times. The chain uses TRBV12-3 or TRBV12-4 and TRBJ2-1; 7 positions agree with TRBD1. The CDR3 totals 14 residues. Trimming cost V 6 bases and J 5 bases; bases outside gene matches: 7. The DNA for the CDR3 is TGTGCCAGCAGAAAAGGGACAGACCACAATGAGCAGTTCTTC. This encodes CASRKGTDHNEQFF.

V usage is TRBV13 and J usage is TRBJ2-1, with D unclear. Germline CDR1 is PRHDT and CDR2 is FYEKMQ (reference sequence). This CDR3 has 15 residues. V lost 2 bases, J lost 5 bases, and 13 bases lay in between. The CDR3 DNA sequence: TGTGCCAGCAGCTTATCGCTGAGTGGGAACAATGAGCAGTTCTTC. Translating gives CASSLSLSGNNEQFF.

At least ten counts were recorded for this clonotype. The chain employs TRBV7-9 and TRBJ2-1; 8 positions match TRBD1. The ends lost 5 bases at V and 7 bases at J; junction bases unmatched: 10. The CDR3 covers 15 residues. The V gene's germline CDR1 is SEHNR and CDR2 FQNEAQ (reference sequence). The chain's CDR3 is CASSLSWTGSNEQFF. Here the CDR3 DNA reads TGTGCCAGCAGCCTCTCCTGGACAGGGTCGAATGAGCAGTTCTTC.

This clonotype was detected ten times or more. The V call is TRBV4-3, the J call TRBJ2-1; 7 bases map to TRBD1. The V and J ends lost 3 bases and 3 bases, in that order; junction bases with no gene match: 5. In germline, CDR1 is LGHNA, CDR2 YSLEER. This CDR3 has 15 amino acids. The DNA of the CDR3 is TGCGCCAGCAGCCATCGACAGGGCGACTACAATGAGCAGTTCTTC. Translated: CASSHRQGDYNEQFF.

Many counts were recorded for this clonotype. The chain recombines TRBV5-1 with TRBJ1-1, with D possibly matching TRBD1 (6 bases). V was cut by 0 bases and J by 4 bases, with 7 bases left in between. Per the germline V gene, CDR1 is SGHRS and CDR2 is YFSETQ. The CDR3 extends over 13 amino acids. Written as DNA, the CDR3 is TGCGCCAGCAGCTTGGTGGGGGCCACTGAAGCTTTCTTT. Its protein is CASSLVGATEAFF.

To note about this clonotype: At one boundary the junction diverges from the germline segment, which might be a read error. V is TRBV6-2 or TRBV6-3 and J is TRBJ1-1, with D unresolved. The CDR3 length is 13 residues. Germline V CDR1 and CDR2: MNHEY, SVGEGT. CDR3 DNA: TGTGCCAGCACGCTTGAGAGAAAGACTGAAGTTTTCTTT. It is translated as CASTLERKTEVFF.

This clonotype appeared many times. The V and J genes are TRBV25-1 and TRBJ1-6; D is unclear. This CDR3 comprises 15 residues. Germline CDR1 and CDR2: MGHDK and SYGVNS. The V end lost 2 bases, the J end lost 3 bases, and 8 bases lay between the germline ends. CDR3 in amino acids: CASSEASGYNSPLHF. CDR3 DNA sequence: TGTGCCAGCAGTGAAGCATCGGGCTATAATTCACCCCTCCACTTT.

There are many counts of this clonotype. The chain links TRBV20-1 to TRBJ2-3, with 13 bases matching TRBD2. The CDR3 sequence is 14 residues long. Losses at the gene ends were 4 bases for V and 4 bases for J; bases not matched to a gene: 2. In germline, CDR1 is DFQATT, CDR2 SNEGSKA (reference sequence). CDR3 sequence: CSAKGTSGADTQYF. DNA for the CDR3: TGCAGTGCTAAAGGGACTAGCGGGGCAGATACGCAGTATTTT.

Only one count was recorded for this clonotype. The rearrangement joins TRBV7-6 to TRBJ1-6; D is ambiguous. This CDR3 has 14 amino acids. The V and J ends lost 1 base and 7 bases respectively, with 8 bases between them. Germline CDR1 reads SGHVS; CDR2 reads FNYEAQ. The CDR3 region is CASSLGQSNSPLHF. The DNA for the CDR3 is TGTGCCAGCAGCTTAGGGCAGTCCAATTCACCCCTCCACTTT.

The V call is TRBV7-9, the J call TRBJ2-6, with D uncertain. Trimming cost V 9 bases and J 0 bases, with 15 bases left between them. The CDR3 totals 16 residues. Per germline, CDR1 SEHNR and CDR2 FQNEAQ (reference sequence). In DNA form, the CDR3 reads TGTGCCAGTAACGAAAGACGGACCTCTGGGGCCAACGTCCTGACTTTC. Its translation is CASNERRTSGANVLTF.

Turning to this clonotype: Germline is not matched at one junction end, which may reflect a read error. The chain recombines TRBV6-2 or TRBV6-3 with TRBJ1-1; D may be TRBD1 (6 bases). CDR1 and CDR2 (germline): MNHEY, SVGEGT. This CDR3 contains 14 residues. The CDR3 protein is CASSWGARNTEAFF. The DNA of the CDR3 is TGTGCCAGCAGTTGGGGGGCTCGGAACACTGAAGCTTTTTTT.

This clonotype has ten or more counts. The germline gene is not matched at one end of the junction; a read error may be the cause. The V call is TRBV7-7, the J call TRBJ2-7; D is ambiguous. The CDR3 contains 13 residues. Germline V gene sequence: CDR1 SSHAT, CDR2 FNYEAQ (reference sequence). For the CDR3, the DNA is TGTGCTAGCAGCTATCGGGCCTCCTACGAGCAGTACTTC. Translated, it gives CASSYRASYEQYF.

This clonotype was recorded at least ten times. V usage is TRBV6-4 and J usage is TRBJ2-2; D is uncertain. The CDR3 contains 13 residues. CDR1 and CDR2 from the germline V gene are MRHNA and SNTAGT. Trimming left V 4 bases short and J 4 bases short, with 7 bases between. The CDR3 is CASSGQATGELFF. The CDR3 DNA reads TGTGCCAGCAGTGGGCAGGCCACCGGGGAGCTGTTTTTT.

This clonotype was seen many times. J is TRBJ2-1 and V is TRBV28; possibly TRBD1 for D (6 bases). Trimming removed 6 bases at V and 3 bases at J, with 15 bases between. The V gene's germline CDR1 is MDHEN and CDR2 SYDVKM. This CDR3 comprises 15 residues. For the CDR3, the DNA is TGTGCCAGCAGCTTTGGGGGCAGAAACTACAATGAGCAGTTCTTC. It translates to CASSFGGRNYNEQFF.